The clone carrying this T cell receptor beta chain was observed many times. This CDR3 contains 14 residues. Trimming removed 3 bases from V and 5 bases from J; junction bases left unmatched: 6. The data stem from a study of response to subunit inactivated influenza vaccine. One entry per CDR3 protein, called by TCRdb with MiXCR from the RT-PCR reads. The profile covers 700,000 to 800,000 distinct CDR3 sequences, with under 20% appearing a single time and roughly a tenth taken by the ten largest. The sequenced sample was PBMCs from blood, obtained 4 to 6 days after vaccination. The V call is TRBV12-3 or TRBV12-4, the J call TRBJ2-5; TRBD2 agrees at 7 bases. This receptor was identified in a man aged 50 to 59 who received an inactivated influenza vaccine. CDR3 residues: CASSFGGSRETQYF. Here the CDR3 DNA reads TGTGCCAGCAGTTTCGGGGGGAGCAGGGAGACCCAGTACTTC.